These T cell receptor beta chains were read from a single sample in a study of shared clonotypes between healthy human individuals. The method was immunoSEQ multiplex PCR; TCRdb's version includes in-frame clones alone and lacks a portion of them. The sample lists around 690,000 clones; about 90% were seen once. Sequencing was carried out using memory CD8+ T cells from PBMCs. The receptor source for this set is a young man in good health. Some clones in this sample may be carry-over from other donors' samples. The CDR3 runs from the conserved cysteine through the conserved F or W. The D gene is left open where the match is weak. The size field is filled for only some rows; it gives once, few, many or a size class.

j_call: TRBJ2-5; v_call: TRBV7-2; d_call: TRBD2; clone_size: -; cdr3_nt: TGTGCCAGCAGCTTAGAGGTTCTAGCGGGAGGGGTAAAGACCCAGTACTTC; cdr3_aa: CASSLEVLAGGVKTQYF
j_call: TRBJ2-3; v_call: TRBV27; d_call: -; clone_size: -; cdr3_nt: TGTGCCAGCAGTTTACGCCTGAGAACAGATACGCAGTATTTT; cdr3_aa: CASSLRLRTDTQYF
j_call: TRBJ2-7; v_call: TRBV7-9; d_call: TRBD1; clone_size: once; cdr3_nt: TGTGCCAGCAGCCCACCGACAGGGGCGACCTACGAGCAGTACTTC; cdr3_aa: CASSPPTGATYEQYF
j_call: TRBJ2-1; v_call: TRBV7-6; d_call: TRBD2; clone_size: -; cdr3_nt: TGTGCCAGCAGCTTAACTAGCGGGAGGGGCTCCTACAATGAGCAGTTCTTC; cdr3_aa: CASSLTSGRGSYNEQFF
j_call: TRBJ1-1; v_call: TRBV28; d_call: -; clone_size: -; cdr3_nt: TGTGCCAGCAGTTTATTCCCCACTGAAGCTTTCTTT; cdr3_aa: CASSLFPTEAFF
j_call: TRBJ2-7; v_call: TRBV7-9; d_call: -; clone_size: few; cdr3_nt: TGTGCCAGCAGCTTGGCTTTGGAGGAGCAGTACTTC; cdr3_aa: CASSLALEEQYF
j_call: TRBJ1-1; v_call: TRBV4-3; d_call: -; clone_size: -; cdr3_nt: TGCGCCAGCAGCCAAGGGACAGCAGACACTGAAGCTTTCTTT; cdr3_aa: CASSQGTADTEAFF
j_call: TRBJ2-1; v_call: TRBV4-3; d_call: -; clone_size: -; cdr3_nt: TGCGCCAGCAGCCAAGATCGAACCCCCCCCCTGTTCTTC; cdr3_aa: CASSQDRTPPLFF
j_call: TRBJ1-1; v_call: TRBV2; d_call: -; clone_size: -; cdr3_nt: TGTGCCAGCAGTGAACCGGGAATGAACACTGAAGCTTTCTTT; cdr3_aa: CASSEPGMNTEAFF
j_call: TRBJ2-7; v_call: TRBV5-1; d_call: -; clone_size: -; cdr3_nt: TGCGCCAGCAGCCTTGGGTCCTCCGAGCAGTACTTC; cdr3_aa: CASSLGSSEQYF
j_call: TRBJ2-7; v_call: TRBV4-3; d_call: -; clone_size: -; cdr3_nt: TGCGCCAGCAGCCAAGGCCGGGGGCCTTCCTACGAGCAGTACTTC; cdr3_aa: CASSQGRGPSYEQYF
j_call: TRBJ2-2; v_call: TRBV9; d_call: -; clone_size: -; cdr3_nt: TGTGCCAGCAGCGGTCAACCCGGGGAGCTGTTTTTT; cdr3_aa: CASSGQPGELFF
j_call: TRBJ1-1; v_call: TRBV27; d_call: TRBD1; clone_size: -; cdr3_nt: TGTGCCAGCAGTCCACTGGGACAGCCGAACACTGAAGCTTTCTTT; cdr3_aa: CASSPLGQPNTEAFF
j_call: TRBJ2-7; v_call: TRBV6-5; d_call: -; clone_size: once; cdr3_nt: TGTGCCAGCAGTTACTCGAAATGGGGATTTGGTGGCGAGCAGTACTTC; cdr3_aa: CASSYSKWGFGGEQYF
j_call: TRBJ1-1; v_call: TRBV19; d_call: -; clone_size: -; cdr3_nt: TGTGCCAGTAGCTGGGGGGGGAAGAACACTGAAGCTTTCTTT; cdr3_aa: CASSWGGKNTEAFF
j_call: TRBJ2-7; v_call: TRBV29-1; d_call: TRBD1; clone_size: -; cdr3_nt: TGCAGCGTCCAGACAGGGAATTACGAGCAGTACTTC; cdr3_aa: CSVQTGNYEQYF
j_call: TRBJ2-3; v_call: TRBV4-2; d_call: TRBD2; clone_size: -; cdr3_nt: TGTGCCAGCAGCCAAGAGGGCGGGACTAGTGCAGCAGATACGCAGTATTTT; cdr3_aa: CASSQEGGTSAADTQYF